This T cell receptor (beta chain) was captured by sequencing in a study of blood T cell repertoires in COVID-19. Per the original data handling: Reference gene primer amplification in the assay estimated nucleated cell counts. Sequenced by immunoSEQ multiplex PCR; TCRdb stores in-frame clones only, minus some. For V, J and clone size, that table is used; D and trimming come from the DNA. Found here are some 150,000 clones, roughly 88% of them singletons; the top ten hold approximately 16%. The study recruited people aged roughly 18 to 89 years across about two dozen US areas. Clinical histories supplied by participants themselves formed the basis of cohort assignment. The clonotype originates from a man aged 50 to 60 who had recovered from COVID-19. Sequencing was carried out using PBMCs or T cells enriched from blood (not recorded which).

The CDR3 DNA reads as TGTGCCAGCAGCGGAGAGCCGGGACAGGGAACTGTTAACTATGGCTACACCTTC. It encodes CASSGEPGQGTVNYGYTF. V usage is TRBV7-2 and J usage is TRBJ1-2, with 9 bases identical to TRBD1. V gave up 5 bases and J gave up 1 base; unmatched junction bases: 14. The CDR3 has 18 amino acids. Looked up from germline, CDR1 is SGHTA and CDR2 is FQGNSA. Together with reference TRBV7-2 and TRBJ1-2, the CDR3 gives the full variable domain: GAGVSQSPSNKVTEKGKDVELRCDPISGHTALYWYRQSLGQGLEFLIYFQGNSAPDKSGLPSDRFSAERTGGSVSTLTIQRTQQEDSAVYLCASSGEPGQGTVNYGYTFGSGTRLTVV.